The 28 T cell receptor beta chains listed next were all sequenced from one sample in a study of blood T cell repertoires in COVID-19. Clones were read by immunoSEQ multiplex PCR, and TCRdb kept only the in-frame ones, dropping some. The sample lists approximately 100,000 clones; approximately 85% were seen once. The sample consisted of peripheral blood. The receptors originated from a human donor in a cohort sampled during active COVID-19.

This clone was counted only a few times. The rearrangement joins TRBV6-5 to TRBJ1-6; D perhaps matches TRBD1 (5 bases). The V gene lost 8 bases and the J gene lost 3 bases, with 5 bases spanning the gap. Germline CDR1 and CDR2: MNHEY and SVGAGI. The CDR3 consists of 12 residues. Here the CDR3 DNA reads TGTGCCAGCCAGGGCTATAATTCACCCCTCCACTTT. As protein: CASQGYNSPLHF.

The chain uses TRBV7-9 and TRBJ1-5; 7 positions agree with TRBD1. The germline V gene has CDR1 SEHNR and CDR2 FQNEAQ (reference sequence). V lost 2 bases, J lost 7 bases, and 11 bases stayed unmatched. The CDR3 totals 16 residues. CDR3 region: CASSLLGTEGSQPQHF. The CDR3 DNA reads as TGTGCCAGCAGCTTACTCGGGACAGAGGGGAGCCAGCCCCAGCATTTT.

V gene TRBV18 combines with J gene TRBJ1-1; D might be TRBD1 (6 bases). CDR3 length: 15 residues. V lost 6 bases and J lost 0, with 14 bases in between. Germline V lookup: CDR1 KGHSH, CDR2 LQKENI. CDR3 region: CASSTTGFMNTEAFF. DNA for the CDR3: TGTGCCAGCTCCACAACAGGGTTTATGAACACTGAAGCTTTCTTT. Full variable domain (missing parts from reference TRBV18 and TRBJ1-1): NAGVMQNPRHLVRRRGQEARLRCSPMKGHSHVYWYRQLPEEGLKFMVYLQKENIIDESGMPKERFSAEFPKEGPSILRIQQVVRGDSAAYFCASSTTGFMNTEAFFGQGTRLTVV.

This clone was picked up a small number of times. The chain is built from TRBV10-3 and TRBJ1-1; 7 bases map to TRBD1. This CDR3 region has 13 residues. V shed 10 bases, J shed 0 bases, and the junction held 5 bases outside the gene matches. Germline V gives CDR1 ENHRY, CDR2 SYGVKD. The CDR3 loop is CATVGTVNTEAFF. Written as DNA, the CDR3 is TGTGCCACCGTCGGGACAGTGAACACTGAAGCTTTCTTT.

This chain joins TRBV29-1 and TRBJ1-5; TRBD1 agrees at 7 bases. The length of the CDR3 is 14 residues. In germline, CDR1 is SQVTM, CDR2 ANQGSEA. The trim removed 7 bases at V and 4 bases at J, leaving 10 bases unmatched. The CDR3 region has the DNA TGCAGCGCCCAAGGGACAGAAGCGAATCAGCCCCAGCATTTT. Translated: CSAQGTEANQPQHF.

The chain carries TRBV28 and TRBJ2-5; 7 positions agree with TRBD2. This CDR3 region has 14 residues. The junction had 5 bases not matched to a gene; V was cut back by 2 bases and J by 5 bases. Germline V gene data show CDR1 as MDHEN and CDR2 as SYDVKM. The CDR3 bases are TGTGCCAGCAGTTTAATTAGCGGGCTCGAGACCCAGTACTTC. Protein product: CASSLISGLETQYF. Complete variable domain (other parts from reference TRBV28 and TRBJ2-5): DVKVTQSSRYLVKRTGEKVFLECVQDMDHENMFWYRQDPGLGLRLIYFSYDVKMKEKGDIPEGYSVSREKKERFSLILESASTNQTSMYLCASSLISGLETQYFGPGTRLLVL.

This chain uses TRBV7-2 with TRBJ2-7, with 8 bases aligning to TRBD1. The CDR3 sequence is 15 residues long. Germline V gene sequence: CDR1 SGHTA, CDR2 FQGNSA. Germline trimming cut 4 bases from V and 3 bases from J; bases unmatched to any gene: 8. CDR3 bases: TGTGCCAGCAGCTCTCGGACAGGGAGCGGCTACGAGCAGTACTTC. Translation: CASSSRTGSGYEQYF. Complete variable domain (other parts from reference TRBV7-2 and TRBJ2-7): GAGVSQSPSNKVTEKGKDVELRCDPISGHTALYWYRQSLGQGLEFLIYFQGNSAPDKSGLPSDRFSAERTGGSVSTLTIQRTQQEDSAVYLCASSSRTGSGYEQYFGPGTRLTVT.

The chain links TRBV6-2 or TRBV6-3 to TRBJ2-1; TRBD1 is a possible D gene (5 bases). The length of the CDR3 is 16 residues. Germline V gene data show CDR1 as MNHEY and CDR2 as SVGEGT. The V end lost 5 bases, the J end lost 2 bases, and 16 bases lay between the germline ends. CDR3 protein: CASSLSGEGAYNEQFF. CDR3 nucleotide sequence: TGTGCCAGCAGTCTCTCCGGCGAAGGGGCCTACAATGAGCAGTTCTTC.

This rearrangement joins TRBV6-6 to TRBJ1-2; 8 bases fit TRBD1. Germline lookup yields CDR1 MNHNY and CDR2 SVGAGI (reference sequence). Germline trimming cut 7 bases from V and 6 bases from J; bases unmatched to any gene: 13. The CDR3 covers 15 residues. The CDR3 nucleotides read TGTGCCAGCAAGCCAGGGGGCGGGGGTCAGGATGGCTACACCTTC. The encoded protein is CASKPGGGGQDGYTF.

This chain connects TRBV7-9 to TRBJ2-3, with 12 bases lining up with TRBD2. The CDR3 is made up of 16 amino acids. V lost 3 bases, J lost 2 bases, and 3 bases stayed unmatched. From germline, CDR1 is SEHNR and CDR2 FQNEAQ (reference sequence). The CDR3 region has the DNA TGTGCCAGCAGCTTCGGACTAGCGGGGTTCACAGATACGCAGTATTTT. This sequence encodes CASSFGLAGFTDTQYF.

Comments on this clone: The germline gene is not matched at one end of the junction; a read error may be the cause. CDR3 protein: CASNSALGSYERYF. The CDR3 DNA reads TGTGCCAGCAACTCGGCACTCGGCTCCTACGAGCGGTACTTC. The J gene is TRBJ2-7, the V gene TRBV7-2; unclear D gene. In germline, CDR1 is SGHTA, CDR2 FQGNSA. The CDR3 is 14 residues long. Together with reference TRBV7-2 and TRBJ2-7, the CDR3 gives the full variable domain: GAGVSQSPSNKVTEKGKDVELRCDPISGHTALYWYRQSLGQGLEFLIYFQGNSAPDKSGLPSDRFSAERTGGSVSTLTIQRTQQEDSAVYLCASNSALGSYERYFGPGTRLTVT.

This chain uses TRBV10-3 with TRBJ1-6; unclear D gene. Per germline, CDR1 ENHRY and CDR2 SYGVKD. The length of the CDR3 is 16 residues. V shed 11 bases and J shed 0 bases, with 17 bases lying between them. The CDR3 DNA reads TGTGCCTCGCGTGGGCTGCTAAGCTCCTATAATTCACCCCTCCACTTT. Protein product: CASRGLLSSYNSPLHF.

The chain is built from TRBV27 and TRBJ2-5, with 7 nucleotides matching TRBD2. The CDR3 sequence is 15 residues long. Germline V gene sequence: CDR1 MNHEY, CDR2 SMNVEV (reference sequence). The V gene end was trimmed by 2 bases and the J gene end by 2 bases; junction bases not matched to a gene: 5. CDR3 amino acids: CASSLLAARQETQYF. The CDR3 DNA reads TGTGCCAGCAGTTTACTAGCGGCTAGGCAAGAGACCCAGTACTTC.

The V and J genes are TRBV6-5 and TRBJ1-6; 8 nucleotides line up with TRBD1. Germline trimming cut 6 bases from V and 8 bases from J; bases unmatched to any gene: 0. Germline assignment: CDR1 MNHEY and CDR2 SVGAGI. This CDR3 has 12 amino acids. The chain's CDR3 is CASRQGDSPLHF. Written as DNA, the CDR3 is TGTGCCAGCAGACAGGGGGATTCACCCCTCCACTTT.

This clone was seen more than once but under ten times. The chain couples TRBV10-3 to TRBJ2-3; 7 bases fit TRBD1. Germline V gene sequence: CDR1 ENHRY, CDR2 SYGVKD. The ends lost 1 base at V and 2 bases at J; junction bases unmatched: 9. The CDR3 runs 17 residues. For the CDR3, the DNA is TGTGCCATCAGTGAGTTACTAACAGGGGTCACCACAGATACGCAGTATTTT. This translates into CAISELLTGVTTDTQYF.

Only a few counts were recorded for this clone. CDR3 nucleotide sequence: TGTGCCAGCAGCAAGGGACTAGCGGGGGGCACAGATACGCAGTATTTT. Amino acid sequence: CASSKGLAGGTDTQYF. The V call is TRBV7-2, the J call TRBJ2-3, with 14 bases identical to TRBD2. Looked up from germline, CDR1 is SGHTA and CDR2 is FQGNSA. This CDR3 is built from 16 residues. J was trimmed by 1 base and V by 5 bases; bases with no gene match: 2.

The gene calls are TRBV6-6 and TRBJ2-1; a possible D gene is TRBD1 (6 bases). Germline loops: CDR1 MNHNY, CDR2 SVGAGI (reference sequence). The length of the CDR3 is 17 residues. Trimming removed 5 bases at V and 2 bases at J, with 19 bases between. The CDR3 here is CASSRSTMDRAYNEQFF. CDR3 bases: TGTGCCAGCAGTCGTAGTACGATGGACAGAGCCTACAATGAGCAGTTCTTC.

This clone has a single count. The chain uses TRBV5-1 and TRBJ2-5; 10 bases align to TRBD2. From germline, CDR1 is SGHRS and CDR2 YFSETQ. This CDR3 is 16 amino acids long. J was trimmed by 5 bases and V by 5 bases; bases with no gene match: 12. The CDR3 DNA reads as TGCGCCAGCAGTTTGCAGACTAGCGGGCCCGCGGAGACCCAGTACTTC. This encodes CASSLQTSGPAETQYF.

The CDR3 DNA follows: TGCGCCAGCAGTTTGACAGCGGGAGTGGGAGAGCAGTACTTC. Its protein product is CASSLTAGVGEQYF. The rearrangement joins TRBV5-1 to TRBJ2-7, with 8 bases aligning to TRBD2. V dropped 5 bases and J dropped 7; count of bases not matched to a gene: 11. The germline V gene has CDR1 SGHRS and CDR2 YFSETQ. The CDR3 has 14 residues.

The V call is TRBV7-8, the J call TRBJ2-7; TRBD1 matches 9 bases. The J segment lost 3 bases and the V segment lost 5 bases, leaving 8 bases of the junction unmatched. Per germline, CDR1 SGHVS and CDR2 FQNEAQ. This CDR3 is built from 15 residues. CDR3 coding DNA: TGTGCCAGCAGCCTCCCGGGACAGGGCTACTACGAGCAGTACTTC. It codes for CASSLPGQGYYEQYF.

The CDR3 is CAWMGFGDEQFF. The CDR3 DNA is TGTGCCTGGATGGGCTTCGGCGATGAGCAGTTCTTC. The V and J genes are TRBV30 and TRBJ2-1; no firm D call. CDR1 is GTSNPN and CDR2 is SVGIG in the germline V gene (reference sequence). The V gene lost 4 bases and the J gene lost 8 bases, with 12 bases spanning the gap. The CDR3 has 12 amino acids.

The chain has TRBV5-1 and TRBJ2-2; 7 nucleotides align to TRBD1. Germline loops: CDR1 SGHRS, CDR2 YFSETQ. The junction had 7 bases not matched to a gene; V was cut back by 6 bases and J by 2 bases. CDR3 size: 15 residues. DNA for the CDR3: TGCGCCAGCACCCCGACAGGGCTTAACACCGGGGAGCTGTTTTTT. Its translation: CASTPTGLNTGELFF. The whole variable domain, filled in from reference TRBV5-1 and TRBJ2-2, reads KAGVTQTPRYLIKTRGQQVTLSCSPISGHRSVSWYQQTPGQGLQFLFEYFSETQRNKGNFPGRFSGRQFSNSRSEMNVSTLELGDSALYLCASTPTGLNTGELFFGEGSRLTVL.

V gene TRBV5-1 combines with J gene TRBJ2-3; 8 bases fit TRBD1. Germline-derived CDR1 and CDR2 are SGHRS and YFSETQ. The CDR3 spans 17 residues. V trimming: 4 bases; J trimming: 0 bases; junction bases outside the gene matches: 10. The CDR3 region has the DNA TGCGCCAGCAGCCTCCACCGTCGACAGGGGAGCACAGATACGCAGTATTTT. Encoded protein: CASSLHRRQGSTDTQYF.

The chain links TRBV7-3 to TRBJ1-6; D possibly corresponds to TRBD1 (5 bases). Germline-derived CDR1 and CDR2 are SGHTA and FQGTGA. The CDR3 runs to 14 residues. V was pared by 6 bases and J by 9 bases, with 15 bases between. CDR3 sequence (DNA): TGTGCCAGCAGTATGGGGGGGGTCCCTTCACCCCTCCACTTT. Protein product: CASSMGGVPSPLHF. Full variable domain (remainder filled in from reference TRBV7-3 and TRBJ1-6): GAGVSQTPSNKVTEKGKYVELRCDPISGHTALYWYRQSLGQGPEFLIYFQGTGAADDSGLPNDRFFAVRPEGSVSTLKIQRTERGDSAVYLCASSMGGVPSPLHFGNGTRLTVT.

This clone was detected once. The chain carries TRBV19 and TRBJ2-3, with TRBD2 matching 7 bases. CDR3 length: 16 residues. Per germline, CDR1 LNHDA and CDR2 SQIVND (reference sequence). V gave up 6 bases and J gave up 6 bases; unmatched junction bases: 15. CDR3 in amino acids: CASRKGLADTSDTQYF. The CDR3 DNA sequence: TGTGCCAGTAGGAAAGGTCTAGCGGACACTTCGGATACGCAGTATTTT.

The V gene is TRBV5-5, the J gene TRBJ1-4; D remains ambiguous. There are 14 residues in the CDR3. V was clipped by 6 bases and J by 0 bases, with 9 bases between them. Germline V gives CDR1 SGHKS, CDR2 YYEKEE (reference sequence). The CDR3 bases are TGTGCCAGCACCGCACTCGCAACTAATGAAAAACTGTTTTTT. Translation: CASTALATNEKLFF.

This chain uses TRBV24-1 with TRBJ2-1; a possible D gene is TRBD2 (6 bases). The germline gives CDR1 KGHDR, CDR2 SFDVKD. With 3 bases removed from V and 6 bases from J, the gap between germline ends came to 17 bases. This CDR3 is built from 16 residues. CDR3 amino acids: CATSDGGTVRVNEQFF. DNA for the CDR3: TGTGCCACCAGTGATGGGGGGACGGTTAGAGTCAATGAGCAGTTCTTC.

The CDR3 loop reads CASTPTSLDYEQYF. CDR3 nucleotides: TGTGCCAGTACCCCCACTAGCCTCGACTACGAGCAGTACTTC. V is TRBV19 and J is TRBJ2-7, with D possibly matching TRBD2 (6 bases). There are 14 residues in the CDR3. From germline, CDR1 is LNHDA and CDR2 SQIVND (reference sequence). V lost 7 bases and J lost 3, with 16 bases in between.